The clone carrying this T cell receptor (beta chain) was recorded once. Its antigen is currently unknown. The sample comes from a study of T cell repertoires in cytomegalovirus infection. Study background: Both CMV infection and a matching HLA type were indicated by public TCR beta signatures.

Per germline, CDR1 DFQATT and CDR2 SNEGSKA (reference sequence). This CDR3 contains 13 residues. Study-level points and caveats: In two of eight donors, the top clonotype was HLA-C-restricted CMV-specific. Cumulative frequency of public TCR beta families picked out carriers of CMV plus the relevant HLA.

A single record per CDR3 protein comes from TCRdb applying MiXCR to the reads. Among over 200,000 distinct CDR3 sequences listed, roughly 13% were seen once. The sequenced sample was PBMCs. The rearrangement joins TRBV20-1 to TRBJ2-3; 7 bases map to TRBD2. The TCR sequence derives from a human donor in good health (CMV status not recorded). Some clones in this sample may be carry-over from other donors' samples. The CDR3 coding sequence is TGCAGCTCTGGGAGGGTAGCCCCAGATACGCAGTATTTT. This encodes CSSGRVAPDTQYF.